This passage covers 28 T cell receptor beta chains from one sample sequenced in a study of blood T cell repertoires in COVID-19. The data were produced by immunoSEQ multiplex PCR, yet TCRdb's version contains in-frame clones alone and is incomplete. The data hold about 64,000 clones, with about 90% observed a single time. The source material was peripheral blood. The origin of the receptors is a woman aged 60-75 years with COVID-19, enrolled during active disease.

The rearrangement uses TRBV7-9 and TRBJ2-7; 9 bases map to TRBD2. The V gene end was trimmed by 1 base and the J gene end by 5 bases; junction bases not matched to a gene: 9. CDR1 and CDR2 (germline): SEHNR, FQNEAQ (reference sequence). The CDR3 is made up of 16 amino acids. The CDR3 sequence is CASSLVLAGTSHEQYF. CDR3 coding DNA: TGTGCCAGCAGCTTAGTTCTGGCAGGGACTAGCCACGAGCAGTACTTC.

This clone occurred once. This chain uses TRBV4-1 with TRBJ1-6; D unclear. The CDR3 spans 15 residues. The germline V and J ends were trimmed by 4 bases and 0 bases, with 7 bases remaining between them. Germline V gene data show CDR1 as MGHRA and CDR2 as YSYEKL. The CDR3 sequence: CASSLRSSYNSPLHF. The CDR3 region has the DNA TGCGCCAGCAGCCTCAGAAGCTCCTATAATTCACCCCTCCACTTT.

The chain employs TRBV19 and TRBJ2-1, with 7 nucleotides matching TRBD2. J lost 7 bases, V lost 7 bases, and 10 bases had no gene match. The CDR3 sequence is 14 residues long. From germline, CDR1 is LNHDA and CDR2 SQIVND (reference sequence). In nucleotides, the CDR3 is TGTGCCAGTACACCGACGGGAGGCGGTAATGAGCAGTTCTTC. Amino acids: CASTPTGGGNEQFF.

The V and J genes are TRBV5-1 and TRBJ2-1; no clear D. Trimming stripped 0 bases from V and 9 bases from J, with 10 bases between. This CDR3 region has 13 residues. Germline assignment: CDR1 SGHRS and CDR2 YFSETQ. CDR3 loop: CASSLGSFSEQFF. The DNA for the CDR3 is TGCGCCAGCAGCTTGGGGTCCTTTAGTGAGCAGTTCTTC.

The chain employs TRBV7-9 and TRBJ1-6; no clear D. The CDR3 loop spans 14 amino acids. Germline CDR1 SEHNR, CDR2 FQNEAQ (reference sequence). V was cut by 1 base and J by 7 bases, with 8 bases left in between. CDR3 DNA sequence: TGTGCCAGCAGCTTAGAACCGGTGAATTCACCCCTCCACTTT. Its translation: CASSLEPVNSPLHF.

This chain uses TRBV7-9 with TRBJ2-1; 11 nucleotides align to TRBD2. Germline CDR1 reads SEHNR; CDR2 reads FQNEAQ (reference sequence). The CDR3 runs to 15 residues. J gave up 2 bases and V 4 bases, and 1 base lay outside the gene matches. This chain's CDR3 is CASSSLAGAYNEQFF. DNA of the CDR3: TGTGCCAGCAGCTCACTAGCGGGGGCCTACAATGAGCAGTTCTTC.

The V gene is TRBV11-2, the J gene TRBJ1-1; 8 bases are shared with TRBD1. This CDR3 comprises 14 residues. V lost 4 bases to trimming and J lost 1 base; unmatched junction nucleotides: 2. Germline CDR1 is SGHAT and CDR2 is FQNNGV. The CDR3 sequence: CASSWTGRNTEAFF. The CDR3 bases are TGTGCCAGCAGCTGGACAGGGAGGAACACTGAAGCTTTCTTT.

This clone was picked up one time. The CDR3 DNA follows: TGTGCCAGCAGCTGGGCGGGAGGGACAGATACGCAGTATTTT. Translation: CASSWAGGTDTQYF. This rearrangement joins TRBV7-2 to TRBJ2-3; 9 nucleotides agree with TRBD2. The CDR3 is made up of 14 amino acids. Germline V gene lookup returns CDR1 SGHTA and CDR2 FQGNSA. V gave up 4 bases and J gave up 3 bases; unmatched junction bases: 2.

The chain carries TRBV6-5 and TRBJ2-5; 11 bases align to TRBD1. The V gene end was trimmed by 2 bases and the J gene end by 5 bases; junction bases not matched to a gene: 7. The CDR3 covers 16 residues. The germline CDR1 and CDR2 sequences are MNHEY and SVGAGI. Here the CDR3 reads CASSYGQGALSETQYF. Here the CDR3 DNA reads TGTGCCAGCAGTTACGGACAGGGGGCGCTTTCTGAGACCCAGTACTTC.

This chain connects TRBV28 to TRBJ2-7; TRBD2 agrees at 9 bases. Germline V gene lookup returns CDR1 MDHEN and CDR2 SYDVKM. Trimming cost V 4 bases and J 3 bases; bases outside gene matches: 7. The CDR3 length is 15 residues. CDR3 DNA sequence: TGTGCCAGCAGTTCTAGCGGGACAAACTACTACGAGCAGTACTTC. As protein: CASSSSGTNYYEQYF.

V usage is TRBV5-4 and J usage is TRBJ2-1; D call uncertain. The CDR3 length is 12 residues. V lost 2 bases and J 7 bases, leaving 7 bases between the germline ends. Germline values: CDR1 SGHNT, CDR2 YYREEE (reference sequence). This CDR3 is CASSFDKNEQFF. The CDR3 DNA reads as TGTGCCAGCAGCTTTGACAAGAATGAGCAGTTCTTC.

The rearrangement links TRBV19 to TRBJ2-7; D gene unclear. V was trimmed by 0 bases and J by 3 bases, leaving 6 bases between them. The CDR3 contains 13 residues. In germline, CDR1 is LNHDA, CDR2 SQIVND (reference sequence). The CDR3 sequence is CASSIDTGYEQYF. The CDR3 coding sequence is TGTGCCAGTAGTATAGATACGGGCTACGAGCAGTACTTC. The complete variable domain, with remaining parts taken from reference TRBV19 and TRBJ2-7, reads DGGITQSPKYLFRKEGQNVTLSCEQNLNHDAMYWYRQDPGQGLRLIYYSQIVNDFQKGDIAEGYSVSREKKESFPLTVTSAQKNPTAFYLCASSIDTGYEQYFGPGTRLTVT.

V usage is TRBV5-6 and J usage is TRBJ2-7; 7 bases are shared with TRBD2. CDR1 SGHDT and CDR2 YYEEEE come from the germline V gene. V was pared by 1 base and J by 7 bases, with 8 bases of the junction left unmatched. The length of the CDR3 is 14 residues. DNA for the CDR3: TGTGCCAGCAGCTTGTATGCGGGAGAGGGGGAGCAGTACTTC. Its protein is CASSLYAGEGEQYF.

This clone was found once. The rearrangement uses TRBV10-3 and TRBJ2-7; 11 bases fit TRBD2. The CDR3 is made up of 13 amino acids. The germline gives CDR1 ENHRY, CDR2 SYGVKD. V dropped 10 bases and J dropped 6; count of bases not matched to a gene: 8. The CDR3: CATHLAGGGEQYF. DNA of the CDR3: TGTGCCACCCACCTAGCGGGAGGTGGCGAGCAGTACTTC.

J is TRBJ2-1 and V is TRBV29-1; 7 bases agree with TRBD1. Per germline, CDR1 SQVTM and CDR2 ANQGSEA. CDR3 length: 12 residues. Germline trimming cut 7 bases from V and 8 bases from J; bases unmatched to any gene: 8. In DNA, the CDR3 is TGCAGCGCAAGACAGGGTAGCGATGAGCAGTTCTTC. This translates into CSARQGSDEQFF.

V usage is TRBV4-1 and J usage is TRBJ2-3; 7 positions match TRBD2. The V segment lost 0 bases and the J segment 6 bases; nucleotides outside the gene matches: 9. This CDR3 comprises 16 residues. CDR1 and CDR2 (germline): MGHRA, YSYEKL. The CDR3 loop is CASSQEAGPQVDTQYF. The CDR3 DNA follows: TGCGCCAGCAGCCAAGAAGCGGGACCCCAGGTCGATACGCAGTATTTT.

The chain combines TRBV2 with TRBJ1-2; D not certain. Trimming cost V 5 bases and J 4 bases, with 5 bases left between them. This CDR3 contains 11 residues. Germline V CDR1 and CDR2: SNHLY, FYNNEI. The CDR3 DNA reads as TGTGCCAGCAGTTCCATCTATGGCTACACCTTC. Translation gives CASSSIYGYTF.

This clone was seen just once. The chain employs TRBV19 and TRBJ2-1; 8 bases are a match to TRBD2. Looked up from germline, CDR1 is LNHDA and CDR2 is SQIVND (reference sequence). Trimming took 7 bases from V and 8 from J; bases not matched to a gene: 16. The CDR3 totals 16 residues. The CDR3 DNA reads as TGTGCCAGTATGCCGAGATTGCGGGAGGCTCTCGATGAGCAGTTCTTC. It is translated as CASMPRLREALDEQFF. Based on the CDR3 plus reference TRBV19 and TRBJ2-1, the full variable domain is DGGITQSPKYLFRKEGQNVTLSCEQNLNHDAMYWYRQDPGQGLRLIYYSQIVNDFQKGDIAEGYSVSREKKESFPLTVTSAQKNPTAFYLCASMPRLREALDEQFFGPGTRLTVL.

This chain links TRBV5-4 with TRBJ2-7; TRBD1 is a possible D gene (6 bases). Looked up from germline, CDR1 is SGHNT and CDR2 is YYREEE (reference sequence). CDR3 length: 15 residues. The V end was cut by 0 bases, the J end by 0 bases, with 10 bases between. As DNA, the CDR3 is TGTGCCAGCAGCTTGGCCAGGGGAAGCTCCTACGAGCAGTACTTC. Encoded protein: CASSLARGSSYEQYF. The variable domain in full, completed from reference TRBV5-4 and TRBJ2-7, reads ETGVTQSPTHLIKTRGQQVTLRCSSQSGHNTVSWYQQALGQGPQFIFQYYREEENGRGNFPPRFSGLQFPNYSSELNVNALELDDSALYLCASSLARGSSYEQYFGPGTRLTVT.

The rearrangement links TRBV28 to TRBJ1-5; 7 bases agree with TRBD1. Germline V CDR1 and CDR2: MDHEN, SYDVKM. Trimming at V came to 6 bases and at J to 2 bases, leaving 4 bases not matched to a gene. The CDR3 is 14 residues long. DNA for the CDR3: TGTGCCAGCAGCGACAGGGAGGGCAATCAGCCCCAGCATTTT. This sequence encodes CASSDREGNQPQHF.

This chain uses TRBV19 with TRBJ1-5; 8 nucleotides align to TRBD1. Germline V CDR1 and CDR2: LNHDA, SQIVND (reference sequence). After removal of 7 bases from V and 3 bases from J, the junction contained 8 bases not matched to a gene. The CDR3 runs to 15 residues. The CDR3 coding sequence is TGTGCCAGTACCTCACGGACAGGGTTCAATCAGCCCCAGCATTTT. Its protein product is CASTSRTGFNQPQHF.

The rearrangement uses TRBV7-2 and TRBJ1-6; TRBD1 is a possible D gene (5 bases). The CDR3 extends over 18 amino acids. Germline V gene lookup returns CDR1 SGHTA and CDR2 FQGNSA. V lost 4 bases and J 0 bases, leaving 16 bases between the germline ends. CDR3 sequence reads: CASSSNEGRASYNSPLHF. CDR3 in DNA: TGTGCCAGCAGCTCTAATGAGGGGAGGGCCTCCTATAATTCACCCCTCCACTTT.

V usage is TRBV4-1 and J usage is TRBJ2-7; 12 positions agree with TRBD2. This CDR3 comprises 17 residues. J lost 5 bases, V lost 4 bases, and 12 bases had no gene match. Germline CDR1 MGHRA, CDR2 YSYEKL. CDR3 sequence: CASSPNPRLAGGDEQYF. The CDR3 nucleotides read TGCGCCAGCAGCCCAAATCCTAGGCTAGCGGGGGGGGACGAGCAGTACTTC.

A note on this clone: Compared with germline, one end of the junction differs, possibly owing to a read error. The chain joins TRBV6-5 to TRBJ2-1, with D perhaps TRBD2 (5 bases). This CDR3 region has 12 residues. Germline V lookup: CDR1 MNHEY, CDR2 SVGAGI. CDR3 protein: CGSGRTYNEQFF. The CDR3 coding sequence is TGTGGCAGCGGCCGTACCTACAATGAGCAGTTCTTC.

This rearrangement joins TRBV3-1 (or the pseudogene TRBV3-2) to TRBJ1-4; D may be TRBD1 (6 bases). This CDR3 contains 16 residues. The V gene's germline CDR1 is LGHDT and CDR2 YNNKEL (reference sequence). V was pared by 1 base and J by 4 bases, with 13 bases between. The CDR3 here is CASSQGGGKGNEKLFF. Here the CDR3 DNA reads TGTGCCAGCAGCCAAGGAGGGGGTAAGGGTAATGAAAAACTGTTTTTT.

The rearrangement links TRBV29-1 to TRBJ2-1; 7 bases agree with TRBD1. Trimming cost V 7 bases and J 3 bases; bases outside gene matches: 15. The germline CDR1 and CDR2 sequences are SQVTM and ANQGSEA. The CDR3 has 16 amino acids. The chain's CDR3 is CSGQTGNGISYNEQFF. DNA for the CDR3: TGCAGCGGGCAGACAGGGAACGGGATTAGCTACAATGAGCAGTTCTTC.

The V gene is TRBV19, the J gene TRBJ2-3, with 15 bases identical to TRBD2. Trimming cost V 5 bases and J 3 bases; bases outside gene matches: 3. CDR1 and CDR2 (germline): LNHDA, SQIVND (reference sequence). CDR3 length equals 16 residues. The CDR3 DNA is TGTGCCAGTAGTTCCGGACTAGCGGGAGGGACAGATACGCAGTATTTT. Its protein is CASSSGLAGGTDTQYF.

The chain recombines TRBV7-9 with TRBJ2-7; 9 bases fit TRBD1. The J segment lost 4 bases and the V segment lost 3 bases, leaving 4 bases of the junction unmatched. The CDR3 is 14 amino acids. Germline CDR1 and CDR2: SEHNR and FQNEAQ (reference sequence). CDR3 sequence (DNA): TGTGCCAGCAGCTTTACCGGGACAGGGTACGAGCAGTACTTC. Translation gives CASSFTGTGYEQYF.